These T cell receptor beta chains were read from a single sample in a study of CD8 T cells in Susac syndrome. TCRdb reprocessed the immunoSEQ multiplex PCR reads with MiXCR, giving one entry per CDR3 protein. The data contain about 140,000 distinct CDR3 sequences, around 93% of them singletons. Specimen: CD8+ T cells from PBMCs. The source is a human donor with Susac syndrome. Both conserved end residues are trimmed from each CDR3. Fields, in order: J gene, V gene, CDR3 length, CDR3 protein.

j_call: TRBJ2-1; v_call: TRBV9; cdr3_length: 13; cdr3_aa: ASSDGVAGVGEQF
j_call: TRBJ2-3; v_call: TRBV24-1; cdr3_length: 13; cdr3_aa: ATSDSTGSTDTQY
j_call: TRBJ1-5; v_call: TRBV6-4; cdr3_length: 12; cdr3_aa: ASVATALNQPQH
j_call: TRBJ2-7; v_call: TRBV5-1; cdr3_length: 13; cdr3_aa: ASSLELAGFHEQY
j_call: TRBJ2-1; v_call: TRBV27; cdr3_length: 13; cdr3_aa: ASSLDASSYNEQF
j_call: TRBJ2-1; v_call: TRBV6-5; cdr3_length: 17; cdr3_aa: ASSYSLVLGREGGNEQF
j_call: TRBJ1-2; v_call: TRBV27; cdr3_length: 12; cdr3_aa: ASTSGHSSSGYT
j_call: TRBJ2-7; v_call: TRBV7-7; cdr3_length: 13; cdr3_aa: ASSLDAGSSYEQY
j_call: TRBJ1-2; v_call: TRBV30; cdr3_length: 10; cdr3_aa: AWRSQKYGYT
j_call: TRBJ2-1; v_call: TRBV20-1; cdr3_length: 13; cdr3_aa: SARGPGLARNEQF
j_call: TRBJ1-5; v_call: TRBV7-6; cdr3_length: 12; cdr3_aa: ASSLEGSYQPQH
j_call: TRBJ2-7; v_call: TRBV2; cdr3_length: 12; cdr3_aa: ASSRDRGTYEQY
j_call: TRBJ2-1; v_call: TRBV4-1; cdr3_length: 12; cdr3_aa: ASSTGQGANEQF
j_call: TRBJ2-5; v_call: TRBV7-2; cdr3_length: 12; cdr3_aa: ASSLEGFPETQY
j_call: TRBJ2-1; v_call: TRBV6-2/TRBV6-3; cdr3_length: 11; cdr3_aa: ASSYSLDFEQF
j_call: TRBJ1-5; v_call: TRBV2; cdr3_length: 13; cdr3_aa: ASRQRTGQDQPQH
j_call: TRBJ2-1; v_call: TRBV20-1; cdr3_length: 14; cdr3_aa: SAIIMGPDPYNEQF
j_call: TRBJ2-5; v_call: TRBV6-5; cdr3_length: 10; cdr3_aa: ASSGGGKTQY
j_call: TRBJ2-1; v_call: TRBV4-1; cdr3_length: 11; cdr3_aa: ASSQVLDDEQF
j_call: TRBJ1-1; v_call: TRBV12-3/TRBV12-4; cdr3_length: 12; cdr3_aa: ASSWGQGLTEAF
j_call: TRBJ1-5; v_call: TRBV9; cdr3_length: 12; cdr3_aa: ASSGRASNQPQH
j_call: TRBJ1-1; v_call: TRBV14; cdr3_length: 14; cdr3_aa: ASSPSGLHMNTEAF
j_call: TRBJ1-1; v_call: TRBV30; cdr3_length: 10; cdr3_aa: AWSYWVSGAF
j_call: TRBJ1-2; v_call: TRBV29-1; cdr3_length: 11; cdr3_aa: SVKEEGEGGYT
j_call: TRBJ2-7; v_call: TRBV11-1; cdr3_length: 10; cdr3_aa: ASSLEDYEQY
j_call: TRBJ1-2; v_call: TRBV7-8; cdr3_length: 12; cdr3_aa: ASSSDLADYGYT
j_call: TRBJ2-3; v_call: TRBV7-2; cdr3_length: 10; cdr3_aa: ASSLVEYTQY
j_call: TRBJ2-5; v_call: TRBV11-2; cdr3_length: 10; cdr3_aa: ASSLYAETQY
j_call: TRBJ2-7; v_call: TRBV2; cdr3_length: 11; cdr3_aa: ASSPSGTYEQY
j_call: TRBJ2-7; v_call: TRBV9; cdr3_length: 12; cdr3_aa: ASSVGAGAVEQY
j_call: TRBJ1-2; v_call: TRBV5-6; cdr3_length: 12; cdr3_aa: ASSRPGQNYGYT